A selection of T cell receptor beta chains follows, all from one sample in a study of T-cell memory formation after mild COVID-19. One entry per CDR3 protein, called by TCRdb with MiXCR from the 5' RACE reads. The sample includes more than 350,000 distinct CDR3 sequences, 21% of them seen just once. Specimen: PBMCs or a T cell subset sorted from them (not recorded which). The source of these receptors is an adult woman who had mild COVID-19 (a few samples of this study predate the infection). Cell type and time point are not known. Each CDR3 is given with its conserved first and last residue. A D gene is named only where the DNA matches it firmly. Clone size is stated in some rows and not others, as once, few, many or a class when expanded.

cdr3_aa	cdr3_nt	clone_size	d_call	v_call	j_call
CASRLRETYGYTF	TGCGCCAGCAGGCTCAGGGAAACGTATGGCTACACCTTC	-	-	TRBV5-1	TRBJ1-2
CASSRIGGDTEAFF	TGTGCCAGCAGTCGGATAGGGGGGGACACTGAAGCTTTCTTT	-	-	TRBV6-5	TRBJ1-1
CASSLASGLETQYF	TGTGCCAGCAGTTTAGCGAGCGGGCTTGAGACCCAGTACTTC	few	-	TRBV12-3/TRBV12-4	TRBJ2-5
CASRFGLAWDEQFF	TGTGCCAGCCGATTCGGACTAGCGTGGGATGAGCAGTTCTTC	few	TRBD2	TRBV28	TRBJ2-1
CATSTQKTAYGYTF	TGTGCCACCAGCACCCAAAAGACGGCCTATGGCTACACCTTC	-	-	TRBV15	TRBJ1-2
CASSSTPSSPDTQYF	TGTGCCAGCAGTTCTACCCCTAGCAGTCCAGATACGCAGTATTTT	few	-	TRBV12-3/TRBV12-4	TRBJ2-3
CASSPSLRTSGRGNEQFF	TGTGCCAGCAGCCCTAGCTTACGGACTAGCGGGAGGGGGAATGAGCAGTTCTTC	-	TRBD2	TRBV4-2	TRBJ2-1
CASSLASLAGSQETQYF	TGCGCCAGCAGCTTGGCCTCACTAGCGGGGTCCCAAGAGACCCAGTACTTC	many	TRBD2	TRBV5-1	TRBJ2-5
CASSLTGLNEQFF	TGTGCCAGCAGCTTAACGGGACTAAATGAGCAGTTCTTC	-	TRBD2	TRBV7-3	TRBJ2-1
CAIMKGNTEAFF	TGTGCCATCATGAAGGGGAACACTGAAGCTTTCTTT	-	-	TRBV7-9	TRBJ1-1
CASSKGLAGGEETQYF	TGTGCCAGCAGCAAGGGACTAGCGGGAGGTGAGGAGACCCAGTACTTC	-	TRBD2	TRBV7-3	TRBJ2-5
CASSFQRGTQYF	TGTGCCAGCAGCTTCCAGAGGGGGACCCAGTACTTC	few	-	TRBV11-2	TRBJ2-5
CASSLPNPWDYGYTF	TGTGCCAGCAGCTTACCGAACCCCTGGGACTATGGCTACACCTTC	-	-	TRBV7-2	TRBJ1-2
CASSDVLAKNIQYF	TGTGCCAGCAGCGATGTTCTAGCCAAAAACATTCAGTACTTC	-	-	TRBV27	TRBJ2-4
CATVDTGQSNEQFF	TGTGCCACCGTAGACACTGGACAGTCAAATGAGCAGTTCTTC	-	-	TRBV24-1	TRBJ2-1
CASSVQGTAKYNEQFF	TGTGCCAGCAGTGTCCAAGGGACAGCTAAATACAATGAGCAGTTCTTC	-	TRBD1	TRBV25-1	TRBJ2-1
CSVGGSNEKLFF	TGCAGCGTTGGCGGGTCTAATGAAAAACTGTTTTTT	-	-	TRBV29-1	TRBJ1-4
CSASRDDTEAFF	TGCAGTGCCAGCCGGGATGACACTGAAGCTTTCTTT	-	-	TRBV20-1	TRBJ1-1
CASSVNARGLSTDTQYF	TGTGCCAGCAGTGTTAATGCCCGGGGCCTGAGCACAGATACGCAGTATTTT	-	-	TRBV6-1	TRBJ2-3
CSARASRIYNEQFF	TGCAGTGCTAGAGCGAGCAGGATCTACAATGAGCAGTTCTTC	-	-	TRBV20-1	TRBJ2-1
CASSLGAANTEAFF	TGCGCCAGCAGCTTGGGGGCAGCGAACACTGAAGCTTTCTTT	many	-	TRBV5-1	TRBJ1-1
CASSPRSGVKETQYF	TGTGCCAGCTCACCACGCTCAGGGGTAAAAGAGACCCAGTACTTC	-	-	TRBV18	TRBJ2-5
CASSPFSYEQYF	TGTGCCAGCAGCCCATTTTCCTACGAGCAGTACTTC	many	-	TRBV7-2	TRBJ2-7
CASSAPGQGYNEQYF	TGTGCCAGCAGCGCCCCGGGACAGGGGTACAACGAGCAGTACTTC	-	TRBD1	TRBV9	TRBJ2-7
CASSHPTGSISYNEQFF	TGCGCCAGCAGCCACCCGACAGGGTCGATCTCCTACAATGAGCAGTTCTTC	-	TRBD1	TRBV4-1	TRBJ2-1
CASSGSGTAYNEQFF	TGCGCCAGCAGCGGGAGCGGGACCGCCTACAATGAGCAGTTCTTC	few	TRBD2	TRBV5-1	TRBJ2-1
CASSETPPDFPTF	TGCGCCAGCAGTGAAACCCCTCCAGACTTCCCTACCTTC	few	-	TRBV10-1	TRBJ1-2
CASSASGTTTYEQYF	TGTGCCAGCAGCGCTTCCGGGACTACGACCTACGAGCAGTACTTC	few	TRBD2	TRBV9	TRBJ2-7
CASSLDRSPNEKLFF	TGTGCCAGCAGCCTCGACAGGTCTCCCAATGAAAAACTGTTTTTT	-	-	TRBV13	TRBJ1-4
CSVIAGNTGELFF	TGCAGCGTCATAGCGGGAAACACCGGGGAGCTGTTTTTT	-	TRBD2	TRBV29-1	TRBJ2-2
CASKYSGETQYF	TGTGCCAGCAAATATAGCGGCGAGACCCAGTACTTC	-	-	TRBV6-2/TRBV6-3	TRBJ2-5
CSARGSGSYNSPLHF	TGCAGTGCTAGGGGCTCTGGGTCCTATAATTCACCCCTCCACTTT	few	-	TRBV20-1	TRBJ1-6